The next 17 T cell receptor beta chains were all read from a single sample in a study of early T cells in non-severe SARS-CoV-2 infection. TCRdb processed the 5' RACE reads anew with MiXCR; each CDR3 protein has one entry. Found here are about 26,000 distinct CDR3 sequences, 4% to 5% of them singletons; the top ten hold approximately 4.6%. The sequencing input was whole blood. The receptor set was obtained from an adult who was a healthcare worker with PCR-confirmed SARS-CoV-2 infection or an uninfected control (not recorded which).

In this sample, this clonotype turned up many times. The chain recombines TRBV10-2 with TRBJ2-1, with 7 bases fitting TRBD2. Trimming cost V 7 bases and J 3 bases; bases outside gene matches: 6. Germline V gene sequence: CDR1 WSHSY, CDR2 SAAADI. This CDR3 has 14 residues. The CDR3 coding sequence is TGCGCCAGCAATAACGGCGGGAGCTACAATGAGCAGTTCTTC. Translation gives CASNNGGSYNEQFF.

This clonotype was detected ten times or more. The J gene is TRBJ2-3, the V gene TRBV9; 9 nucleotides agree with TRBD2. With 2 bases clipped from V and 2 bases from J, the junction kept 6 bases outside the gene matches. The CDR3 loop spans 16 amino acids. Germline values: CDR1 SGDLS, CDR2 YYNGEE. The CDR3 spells CASSVASGTFTDTQYF. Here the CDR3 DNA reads TGTGCCAGCAGCGTGGCTAGCGGGACCTTCACAGATACGCAGTATTTT.

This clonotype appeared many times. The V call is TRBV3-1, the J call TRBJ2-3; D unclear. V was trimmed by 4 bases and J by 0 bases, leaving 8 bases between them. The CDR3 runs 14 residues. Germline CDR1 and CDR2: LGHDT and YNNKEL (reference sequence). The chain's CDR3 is CASSRSGSTDTQYF. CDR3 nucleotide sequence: TGTGCCAGCAGCCGATCAGGAAGCACAGATACGCAGTATTTT.

The DNA for the CDR3 is TGTGCCAGCAGCCAATCTAGCGGCAGGTCGCAGGAGCAGTTCTTC. This gives the protein CASSQSSGRSQEQFF. This chain connects TRBV11-2 to TRBJ2-1, with 7 bases matching TRBD2. V was clipped by 5 bases and J by 10 bases; unmatched bases: 14. Germline V gives CDR1 SGHAT, CDR2 FQNNGV. This CDR3 is 15 amino acids long.

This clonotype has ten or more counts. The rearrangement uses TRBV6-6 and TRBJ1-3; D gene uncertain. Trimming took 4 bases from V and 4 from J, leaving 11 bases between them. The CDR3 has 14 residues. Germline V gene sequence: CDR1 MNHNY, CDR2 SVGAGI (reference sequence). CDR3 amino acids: CASSSSVSGNTIYF. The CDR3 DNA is TGTGCCAGCAGTTCCTCTGTATCAGGAAACACCATATATTTT.

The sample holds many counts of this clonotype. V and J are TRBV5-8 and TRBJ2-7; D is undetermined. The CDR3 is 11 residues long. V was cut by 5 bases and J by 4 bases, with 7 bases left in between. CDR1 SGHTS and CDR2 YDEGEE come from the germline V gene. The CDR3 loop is CASSLQYEQYF. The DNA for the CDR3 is TGTGCCAGCAGTTTACAATACGAGCAGTACTTC.

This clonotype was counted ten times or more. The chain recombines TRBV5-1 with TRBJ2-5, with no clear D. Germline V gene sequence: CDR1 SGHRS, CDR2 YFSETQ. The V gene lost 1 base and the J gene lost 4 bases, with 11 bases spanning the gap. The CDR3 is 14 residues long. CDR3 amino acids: CASSLLNPTETQYF. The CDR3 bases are TGCGCCAGCAGCTTGTTGAACCCTACAGAGACCCAGTACTTC.

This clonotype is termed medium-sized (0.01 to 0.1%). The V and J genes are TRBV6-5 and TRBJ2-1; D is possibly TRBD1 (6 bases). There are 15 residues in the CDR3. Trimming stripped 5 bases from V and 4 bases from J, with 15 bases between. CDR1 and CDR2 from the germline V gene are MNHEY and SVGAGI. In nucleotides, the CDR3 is TGTGCCAGCAGTCCACCGGGACACCTTTACAATGAGCAGTTCTTC. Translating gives CASSPPGHLYNEQFF.

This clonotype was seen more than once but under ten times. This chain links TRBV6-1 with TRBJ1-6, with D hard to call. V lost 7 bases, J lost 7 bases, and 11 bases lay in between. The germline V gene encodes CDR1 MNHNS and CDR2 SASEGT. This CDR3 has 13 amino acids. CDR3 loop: CASKAEWNSPLHF. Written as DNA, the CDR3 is TGTGCCAGCAAGGCAGAGTGGAATTCACCCCTCCACTTT.

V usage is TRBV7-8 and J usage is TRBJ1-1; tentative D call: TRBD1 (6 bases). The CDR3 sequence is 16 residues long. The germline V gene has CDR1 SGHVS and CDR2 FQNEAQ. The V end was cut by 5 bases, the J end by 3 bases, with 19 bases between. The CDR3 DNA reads TGTGCCAGCAGCCTCCCTGGGGGGGACATTGACACTGAAGCTTTCTTT. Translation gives CASSLPGGDIDTEAFF.

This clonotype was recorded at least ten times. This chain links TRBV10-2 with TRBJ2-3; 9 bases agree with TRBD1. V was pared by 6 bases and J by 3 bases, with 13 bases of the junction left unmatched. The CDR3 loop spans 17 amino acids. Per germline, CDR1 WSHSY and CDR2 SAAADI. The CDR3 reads CASSSARQGEGTDTQYF. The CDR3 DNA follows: TGCGCCAGCAGCTCCGCCCGACAGGGGGAAGGAACAGATACGCAGTATTTT.

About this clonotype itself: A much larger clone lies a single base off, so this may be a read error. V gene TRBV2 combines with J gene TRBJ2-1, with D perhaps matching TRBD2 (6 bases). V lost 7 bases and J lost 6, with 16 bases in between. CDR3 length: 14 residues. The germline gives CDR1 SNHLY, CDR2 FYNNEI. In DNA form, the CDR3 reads TGTGCCAGCATTTGGCGGGGCGGCTTCAATGAGCAGTTCTTC. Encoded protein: CASIWRGGFNEQFF.

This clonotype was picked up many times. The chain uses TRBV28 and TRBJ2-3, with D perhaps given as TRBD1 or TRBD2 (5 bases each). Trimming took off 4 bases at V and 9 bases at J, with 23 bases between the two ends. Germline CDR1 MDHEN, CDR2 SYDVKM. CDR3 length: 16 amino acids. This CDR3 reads CASSSGSVLGPITQYF. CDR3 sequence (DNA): TGTGCCAGCAGTTCGGGCAGCGTATTGGGACCCATAACGCAGTATTTT.

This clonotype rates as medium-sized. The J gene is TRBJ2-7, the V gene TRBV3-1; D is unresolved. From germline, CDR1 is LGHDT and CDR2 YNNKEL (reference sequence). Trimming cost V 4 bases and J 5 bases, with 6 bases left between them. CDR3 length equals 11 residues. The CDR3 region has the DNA TGTGCCAGCAGCCTCCGGGACGAGCAGTACTTC. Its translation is CASSLRDEQYF.

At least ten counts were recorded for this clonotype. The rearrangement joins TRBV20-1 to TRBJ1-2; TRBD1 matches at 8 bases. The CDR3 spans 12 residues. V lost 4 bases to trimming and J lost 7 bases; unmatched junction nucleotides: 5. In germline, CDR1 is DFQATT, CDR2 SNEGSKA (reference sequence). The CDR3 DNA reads TGCAGTGCTAAAAGACAGGGGCCTGGCTACACCTTC. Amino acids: CSAKRQGPGYTF.

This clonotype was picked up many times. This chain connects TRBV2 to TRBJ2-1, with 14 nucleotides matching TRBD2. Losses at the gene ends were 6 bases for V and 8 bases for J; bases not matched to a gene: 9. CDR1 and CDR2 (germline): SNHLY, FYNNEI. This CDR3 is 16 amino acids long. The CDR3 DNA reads TGTGCCAGCAGGGTCGGGGGACTAGCGGGAGAAGATGAGCAGTTCTTC. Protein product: CASRVGGLAGEDEQFF.

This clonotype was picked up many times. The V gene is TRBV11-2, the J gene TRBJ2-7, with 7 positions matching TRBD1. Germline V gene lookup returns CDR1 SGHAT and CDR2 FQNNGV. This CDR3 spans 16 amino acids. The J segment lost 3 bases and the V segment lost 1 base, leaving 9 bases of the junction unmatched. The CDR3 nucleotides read TGTGCCAGCAGCTTAGGTTACGGACAGGAAGACTACGAGCAGTACTTC. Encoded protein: CASSLGYGQEDYEQYF.